These 13 T cell receptor beta chains were all obtained from the same sample, sequenced in a study of blood T cell repertoires in COVID-19. Here immunoSEQ multiplex PCR was the method, and the copy in TCRdb shows in-frame clones only, minus some. The table shows approximately 110,000 clones, with approximately 85% occurring only once. Sequenced input: peripheral blood. These receptors originate from an elderly woman with COVID-19, enrolled during active disease.

The chain uses TRBV27 and TRBJ1-5; 7 nucleotides line up with TRBD1. In germline, CDR1 is MNHEY, CDR2 SMNVEV (reference sequence). The CDR3 extends over 15 amino acids. V lost 5 bases to trimming and J lost 1 base; unmatched junction nucleotides: 5. The chain's CDR3 is CASSVGQRSNQPQHF. CDR3 coding DNA: TGTGCCAGCAGTGTGGGACAGAGAAGCAATCAGCCCCAGCATTTT.

Here the CDR3 DNA reads TGTGCCAGCAGCGTAGACGGGAGAGGCACCGGGGAGCTGTTTTTT. Amino acid sequence: CASSVDGRGTGELFF. The chain recombines TRBV9 with TRBJ2-2, with a possible D match to TRBD2 (6 bases). The CDR3 covers 15 residues. V was shortened by 0 bases and J by 4 bases, with 10 bases between the two germline ends. Per germline, CDR1 SGDLS and CDR2 YYNGEE.

This clone has a handful of counts. The chain is built from TRBV4-3 and TRBJ1-1; D is unclear. V was clipped by 4 bases and J by 1 base, with 7 bases between them. The germline CDR1 and CDR2 sequences are LGHNA and YSLEER. CDR3 length: 13 residues. In DNA, the CDR3 is TGCGCCAGCAGCCGCACTACGAACACTGAAGCTTTCTTT. Its protein product is CASSRTTNTEAFF.

Ten or more counts support this clone. The V call is TRBV19, the J call TRBJ2-7; TRBD2 is a possible D gene (6 bases). Trimming stripped 3 bases from V and 5 bases from J, with 17 bases between. This CDR3 spans 15 amino acids. Per the germline V gene, CDR1 is LNHDA and CDR2 is SQIVND (reference sequence). As DNA, the CDR3 is TGTGCCAGTAGTATGGAGGCGGGAATCCGCGACGAGCAGTACTTC. This gives the protein CASSMEAGIRDEQYF.

The V gene is TRBV4-2, the J gene TRBJ2-2, with D possibly matching TRBD1 (5 bases). This CDR3 has 17 residues. Trimming pared 2 bases from V and 0 bases from J, leaving 13 bases between. Germline lookup yields CDR1 LGHNA and CDR2 YNFKEQ. The CDR3 region is CASSQWAGNTNTGELFF. CDR3 bases: TGTGCCAGCAGCCAATGGGCAGGGAATACGAACACCGGGGAGCTGTTTTTT.

This clone was seen a few times. DNA of the CDR3: TGTGCCAGTGGACAGCCTTCAACTAATGAAAAACTGTTTTTT. It encodes CASGQPSTNEKLFF. The chain carries TRBV28 and TRBJ1-4; a possible D gene is TRBD1 (6 bases). The CDR3 runs to 14 residues. V lost 9 bases, J lost 0 bases, and 11 bases lay in between. Germline CDR1 and CDR2: MDHEN and SYDVKM. Variable domain in full (rest from reference TRBV28 and TRBJ1-4): DVKVTQSSRYLVKRTGEKVFLECVQDMDHENMFWYRQDPGLGLRLIYFSYDVKMKEKGDIPEGYSVSREKKERFSLILESASTNQTSMYLCASGQPSTNEKLFFGSGTQLSVL.

The rearrangement joins TRBV7-2 to TRBJ1-3; D is possibly TRBD1 (6 bases). Trimming removed 2 bases at V and 3 bases at J, with 11 bases between. This CDR3 has 15 amino acids. The germline V gene encodes CDR1 SGHTA and CDR2 FQGNSA. This CDR3 is CASSLTQGVGNTIYF. For the CDR3, the DNA is TGTGCCAGCAGCTTAACACAGGGCGTTGGAAACACCATATATTTT.

The chain recombines TRBV2 with TRBJ2-1; 12 nucleotides agree with TRBD2. The ends lost 3 bases at V and 9 bases at J; junction bases unmatched: 15. Germline CDR1 is SNHLY and CDR2 is FYNNEI. The CDR3 is made up of 18 amino acids. In DNA, the CDR3 is TGTGCCAGCAGTGAGGAACTAGCGGGAGGAGCGACCATCAGTGAGCAGTTCTTC. This encodes CASSEELAGGATISEQFF.

The chain employs TRBV7-8 and TRBJ2-2; 7 nucleotides agree with TRBD1. CDR1 is SGHVS and CDR2 is FQNEAQ in the germline V gene. V trimming: 3 bases; J trimming: 5 bases; junction bases outside the gene matches: 9. This CDR3 has 16 residues. CDR3 coding DNA: TGTGCCAGCAGCTTCCGAACGGGACAGACGACCGGGGAGCTGTTTTTT. Translated, it gives CASSFRTGQTTGELFF.

CDR3 DNA: TGCAGCGTTGAAGCCCCAGCAACTAATGAAAAACTGTTTTTT. Translation: CSVEAPATNEKLFF. The V gene is TRBV29-1, the J gene TRBJ1-4; D not resolved. The CDR3 is 14 residues long. Trimming took off 1 base at V and 0 bases at J, with 6 bases between the two ends. The germline V gene has CDR1 SQVTM and CDR2 ANQGSEA.

This chain links TRBV7-9 with TRBJ2-3; 7 bases are shared with TRBD2. The CDR3 is 15 amino acids. V dropped 5 bases and J dropped 1; count of bases not matched to a gene: 6. Germline CDR1 is SEHNR and CDR2 is FQNEAQ (reference sequence). For the CDR3, the DNA is TGTGCCAGCAGCGAGGCGGGAGCCCGCACAGATACGCAGTATTTT. The encoded protein is CASSEAGARTDTQYF.

The rearrangement joins TRBV7-2 to TRBJ2-2; 11 bases align to TRBD2. Germline CDR1 SGHTA, CDR2 FQGNSA. The CDR3 runs 15 residues. V was pared by 1 base and J by 6 bases, with 1 base of the junction left unmatched. The DNA of the CDR3 is TGTGCCAGCAGCTTAGTAGCGGGAGGGGCCGGGGAGCTGTTTTTT. This sequence encodes CASSLVAGGAGELFF.

This chain uses TRBV18 with TRBJ2-7, with 14 bases lining up with TRBD2. The CDR3 runs to 18 residues. With 3 bases clipped from V and 5 bases from J, the junction kept 12 bases outside the gene matches. CDR1 and CDR2 from the germline V gene are KGHSH and LQKENI. The CDR3 loop is CASSPLPSGTSGSNEQYF. In DNA, the CDR3 is TGTGCCAGCTCACCCTTACCGTCCGGGACTAGCGGGAGCAACGAGCAGTACTTC.